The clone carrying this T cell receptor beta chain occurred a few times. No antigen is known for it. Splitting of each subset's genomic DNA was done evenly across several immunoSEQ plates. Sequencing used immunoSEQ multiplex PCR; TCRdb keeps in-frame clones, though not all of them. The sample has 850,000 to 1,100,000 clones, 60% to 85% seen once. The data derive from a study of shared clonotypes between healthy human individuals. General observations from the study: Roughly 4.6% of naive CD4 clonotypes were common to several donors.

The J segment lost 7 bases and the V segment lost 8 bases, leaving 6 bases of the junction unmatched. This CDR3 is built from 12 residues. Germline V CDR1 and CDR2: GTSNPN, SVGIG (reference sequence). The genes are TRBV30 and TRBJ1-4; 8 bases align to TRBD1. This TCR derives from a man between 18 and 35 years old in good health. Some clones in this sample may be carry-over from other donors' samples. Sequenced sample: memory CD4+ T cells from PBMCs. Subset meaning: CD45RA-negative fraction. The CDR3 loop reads CAGVGTGEKLFF. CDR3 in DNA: TGTGCCGGGGTGGGGACAGGTGAAAAACTGTTTTTT.